The subject of this entry is one T cell receptor beta chain. Its antigen remains unknown. The table came from immunoSEQ multiplex PCR; TCRdb's copy has only in-frame clones and leaves some out. The data hold more than 100,000 clones, with around 90% observed a single time. The CDR3 has 15 amino acids. The junction had 3 bases not matched to a gene; V was cut back by 5 bases and J by 3 bases. CDR1 and CDR2 (germline): SNHLY, FYNNEI. The sample belongs to a study of T cell responses to AZD1222 COVID-19 vaccine. Study-level findings and limits: The breadth and depth of Spike-specific TCRs increased once two AZD1222 doses had been given. Spike was spanned by vaccine-associated CD4 TCRs, with dominance at 160-218 and 743-854. There were mostly white British donors and more females than males, and clonal diversity was possibly underestimated.

J is TRBJ2-3 and V is TRBV2; TRBD2 matches 12 bases. The source material was peripheral blood, sampled 28 days after the second AZD1222 dose. The TCR was taken from an adult who received the AZD1222 COVID-19 vaccine. Here the CDR3 DNA reads TGTGCCAGCAGTTTAGGACTAGCGGGGACAGATACGCAGTATTTT. Its translation: CASSLGLAGTDTQYF.